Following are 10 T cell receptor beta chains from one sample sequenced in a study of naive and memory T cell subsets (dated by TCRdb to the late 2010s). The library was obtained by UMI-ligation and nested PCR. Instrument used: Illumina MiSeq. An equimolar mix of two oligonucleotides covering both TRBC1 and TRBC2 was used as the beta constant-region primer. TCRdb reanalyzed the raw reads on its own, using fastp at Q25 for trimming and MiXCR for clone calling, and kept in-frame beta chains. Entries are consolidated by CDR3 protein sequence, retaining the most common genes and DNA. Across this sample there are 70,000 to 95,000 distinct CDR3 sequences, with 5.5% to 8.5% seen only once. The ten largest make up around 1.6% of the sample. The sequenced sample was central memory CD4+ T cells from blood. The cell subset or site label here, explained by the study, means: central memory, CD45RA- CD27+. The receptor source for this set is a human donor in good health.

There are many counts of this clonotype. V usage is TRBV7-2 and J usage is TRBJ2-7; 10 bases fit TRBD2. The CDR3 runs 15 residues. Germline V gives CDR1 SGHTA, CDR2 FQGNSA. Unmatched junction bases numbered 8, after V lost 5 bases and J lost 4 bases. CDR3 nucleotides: TGTGCCAGCAGCCCTAGCGGGAGTTTGAGGTACGAGCAGTACTTC. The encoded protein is CASSPSGSLRYEQYF.

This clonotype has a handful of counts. The DNA for the CDR3 is TGCAGTGCTACCAGCCCTAGCGGGAGAACAGATACGCAGTATTTT. Encoded protein: CSATSPSGRTDTQYF. The chain couples TRBV20-1 to TRBJ2-3; 10 bases agree with TRBD2. V lost 4 bases, J lost 3 bases, and 7 bases stayed unmatched. The CDR3 contains 15 residues. Germline V gene sequence: CDR1 DFQATT, CDR2 SNEGSKA (reference sequence).

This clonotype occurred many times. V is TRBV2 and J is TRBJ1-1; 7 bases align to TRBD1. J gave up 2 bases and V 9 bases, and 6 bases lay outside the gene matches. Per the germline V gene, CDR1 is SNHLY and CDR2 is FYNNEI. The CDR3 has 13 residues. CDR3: CASVGQVNTEAFF. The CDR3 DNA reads TGTGCCAGTGTTGGACAGGTAAACACTGAAGCTTTCTTT.

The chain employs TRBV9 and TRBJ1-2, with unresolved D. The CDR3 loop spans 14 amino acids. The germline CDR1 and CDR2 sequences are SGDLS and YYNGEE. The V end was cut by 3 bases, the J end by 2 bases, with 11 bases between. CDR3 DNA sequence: TGTGCCAGCAGCGCGCAGGTAGCGAACTATGGCTACACCTTC. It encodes CASSAQVANYGYTF.

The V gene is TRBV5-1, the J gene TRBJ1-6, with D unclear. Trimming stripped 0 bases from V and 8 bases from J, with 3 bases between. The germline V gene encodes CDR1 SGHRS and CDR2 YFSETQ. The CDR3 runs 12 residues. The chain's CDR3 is CASSLDYSPLHF. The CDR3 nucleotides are TGCGCCAGCAGCTTGGATTATTCACCCCTCCACTTT.

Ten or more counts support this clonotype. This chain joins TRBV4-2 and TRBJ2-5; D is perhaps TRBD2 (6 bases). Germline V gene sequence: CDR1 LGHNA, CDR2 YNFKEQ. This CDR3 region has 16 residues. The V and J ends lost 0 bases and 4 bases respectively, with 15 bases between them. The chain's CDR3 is CASSQDPGGMGETQYF. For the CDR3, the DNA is TGTGCCAGCAGCCAAGATCCGGGCGGGATGGGAGAGACCCAGTACTTC.

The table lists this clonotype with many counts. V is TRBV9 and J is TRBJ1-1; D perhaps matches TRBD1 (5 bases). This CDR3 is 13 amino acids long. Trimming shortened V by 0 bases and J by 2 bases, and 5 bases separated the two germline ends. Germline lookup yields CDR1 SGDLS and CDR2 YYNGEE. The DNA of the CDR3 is TGTGCCAGCAGCGTAGGGGACAACACTGAAGCTTTCTTT. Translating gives CASSVGDNTEAFF.

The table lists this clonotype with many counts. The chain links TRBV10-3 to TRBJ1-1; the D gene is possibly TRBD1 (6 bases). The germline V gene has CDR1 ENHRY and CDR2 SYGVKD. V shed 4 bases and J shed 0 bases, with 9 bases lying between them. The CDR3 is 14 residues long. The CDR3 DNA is TGTGCCATCAGTGCAAGGGGGTTGAACACTGAAGCTTTCTTT. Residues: CAISARGLNTEAFF.

The CDR3 bases are TGCAGTTCTCTCCCGGGACTAGGAGAGGAGCTGTTTTTT. Translated: CSSLPGLGEELFF. The rearrangement links TRBV20-1 to TRBJ2-2, with 8 bases identical to TRBD2. Trimming took 8 bases from V and 10 from J; bases not matched to a gene: 12. The CDR3 has 13 residues. Germline V gene lookup returns CDR1 DFQATT and CDR2 SNEGSKA (reference sequence).

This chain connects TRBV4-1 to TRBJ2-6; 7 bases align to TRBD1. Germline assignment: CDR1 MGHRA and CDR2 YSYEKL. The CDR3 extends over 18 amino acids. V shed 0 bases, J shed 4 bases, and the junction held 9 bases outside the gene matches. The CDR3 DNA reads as TGCGCCAGCAGCCAAGAACCGGGACAGAGTACCGGGGCCAACGTCCTGACTTTC. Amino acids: CASSQEPGQSTGANVLTF.